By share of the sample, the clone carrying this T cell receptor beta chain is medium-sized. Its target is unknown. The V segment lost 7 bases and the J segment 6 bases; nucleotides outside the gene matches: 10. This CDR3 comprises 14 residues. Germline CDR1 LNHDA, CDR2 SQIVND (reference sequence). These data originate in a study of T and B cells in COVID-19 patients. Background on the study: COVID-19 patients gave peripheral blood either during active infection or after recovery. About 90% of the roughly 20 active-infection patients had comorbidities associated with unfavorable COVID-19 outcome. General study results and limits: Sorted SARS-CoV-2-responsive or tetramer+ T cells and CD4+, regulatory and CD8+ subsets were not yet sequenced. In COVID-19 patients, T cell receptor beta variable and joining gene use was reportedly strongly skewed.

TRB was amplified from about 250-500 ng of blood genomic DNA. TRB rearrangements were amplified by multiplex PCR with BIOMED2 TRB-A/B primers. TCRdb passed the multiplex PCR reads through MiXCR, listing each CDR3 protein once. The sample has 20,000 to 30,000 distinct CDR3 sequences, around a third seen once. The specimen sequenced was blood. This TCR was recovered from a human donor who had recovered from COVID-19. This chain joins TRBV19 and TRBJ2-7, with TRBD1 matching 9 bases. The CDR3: CASKPPRDRAEQYF. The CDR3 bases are TGTGCCAGTAAACCTCCCCGGGACAGGGCCGAGCAGTACTTC.